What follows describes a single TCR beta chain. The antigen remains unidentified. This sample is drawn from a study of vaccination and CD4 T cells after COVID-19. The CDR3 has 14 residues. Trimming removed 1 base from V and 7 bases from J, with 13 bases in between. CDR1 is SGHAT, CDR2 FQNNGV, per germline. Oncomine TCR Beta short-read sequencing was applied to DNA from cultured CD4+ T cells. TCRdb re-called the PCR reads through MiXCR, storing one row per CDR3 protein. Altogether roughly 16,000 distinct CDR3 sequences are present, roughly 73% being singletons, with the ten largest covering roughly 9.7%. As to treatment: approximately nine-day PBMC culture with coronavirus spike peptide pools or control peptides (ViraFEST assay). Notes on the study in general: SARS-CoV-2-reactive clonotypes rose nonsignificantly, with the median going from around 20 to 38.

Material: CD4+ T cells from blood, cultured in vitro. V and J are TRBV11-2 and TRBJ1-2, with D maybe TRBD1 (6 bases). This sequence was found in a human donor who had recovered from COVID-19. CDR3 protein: CASSLAQGRGGYTF. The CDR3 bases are TGTGCCAGCAGCTTAGCCCAGGGGAGAGGTGGCTACACCTTC. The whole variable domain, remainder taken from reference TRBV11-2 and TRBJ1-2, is EAGVAQSPRYKIIEKRQSVAFWCNPISGHATLYWYQQILGQGPKLLIQFQNNGVVDDSQLPKDRFSAERLKGVDSTLKIQPAKLEDSAVYLCASSLAQGRGGYTFGSGTRLTVV.